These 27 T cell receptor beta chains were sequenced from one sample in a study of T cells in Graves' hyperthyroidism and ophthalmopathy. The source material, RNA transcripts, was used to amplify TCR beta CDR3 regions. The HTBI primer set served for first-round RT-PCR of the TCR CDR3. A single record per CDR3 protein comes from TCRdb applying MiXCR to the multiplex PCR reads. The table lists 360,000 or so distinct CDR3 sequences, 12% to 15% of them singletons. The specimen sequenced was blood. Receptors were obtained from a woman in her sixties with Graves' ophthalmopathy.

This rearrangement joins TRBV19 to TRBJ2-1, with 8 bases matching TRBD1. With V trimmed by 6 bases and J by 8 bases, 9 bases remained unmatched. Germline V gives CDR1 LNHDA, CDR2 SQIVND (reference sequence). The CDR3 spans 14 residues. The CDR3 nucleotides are TGTGCCAGTAGCCCGGGACAGGAGGTCGATGAGCAGTTCTTC. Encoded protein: CASSPGQEVDEQFF.

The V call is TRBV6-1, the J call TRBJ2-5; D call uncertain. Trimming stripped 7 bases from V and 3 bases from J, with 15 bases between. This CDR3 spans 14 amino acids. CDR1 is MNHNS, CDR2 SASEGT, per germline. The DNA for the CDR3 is TGTGCCAGCACCCCTGGTCCCCATGAAGAGACCCAGTACTTC. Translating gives CASTPGPHEETQYF.

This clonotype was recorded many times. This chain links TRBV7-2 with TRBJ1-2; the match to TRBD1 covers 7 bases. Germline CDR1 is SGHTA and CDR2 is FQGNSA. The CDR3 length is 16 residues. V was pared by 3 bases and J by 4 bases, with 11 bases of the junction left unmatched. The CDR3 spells CASSFRLGGPIYGYTF. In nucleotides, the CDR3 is TGTGCCAGCAGCTTCAGGTTAGGGGGCCCAATCTATGGCTACACCTTC.

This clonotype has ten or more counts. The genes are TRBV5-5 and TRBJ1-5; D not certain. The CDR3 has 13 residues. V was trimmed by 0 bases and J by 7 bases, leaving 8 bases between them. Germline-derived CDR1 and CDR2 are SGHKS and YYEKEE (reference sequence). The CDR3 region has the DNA TGTGCCAGCAGCTTGGAGGGTTTGCAGCCCCAGCATTTT. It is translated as CASSLEGLQPQHF.

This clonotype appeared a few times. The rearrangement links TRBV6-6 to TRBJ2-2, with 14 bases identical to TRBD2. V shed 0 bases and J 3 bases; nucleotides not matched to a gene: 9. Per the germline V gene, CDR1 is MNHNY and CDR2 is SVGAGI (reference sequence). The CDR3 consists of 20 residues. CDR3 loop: CASSYSSPGLAGVDTGELFF. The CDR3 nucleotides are TGTGCCAGCAGTTACTCATCCCCGGGACTAGCGGGAGTGGACACCGGGGAGCTGTTTTTT.

The chain's CDR3 is CSAKYLQNTEAFF. DNA for the CDR3: TGCAGTGCAAAATACCTTCAGAACACTGAAGCTTTCTTT. The genes are TRBV20-1 and TRBJ1-1; D is unclear. This CDR3 is 13 amino acids long. Germline CDR1 and CDR2: DFQATT and SNEGSKA (reference sequence). Trimming pared 6 bases from V and 1 base from J, leaving 12 bases between.

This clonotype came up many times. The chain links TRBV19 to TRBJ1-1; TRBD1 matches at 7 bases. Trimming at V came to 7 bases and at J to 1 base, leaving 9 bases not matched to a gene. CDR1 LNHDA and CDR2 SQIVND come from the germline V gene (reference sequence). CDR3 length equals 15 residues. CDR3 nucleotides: TGTGCCAGTAAGGGGGCACAGGCCCCGAACACTGAAGCTTTCTTT. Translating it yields CASKGAQAPNTEAFF.

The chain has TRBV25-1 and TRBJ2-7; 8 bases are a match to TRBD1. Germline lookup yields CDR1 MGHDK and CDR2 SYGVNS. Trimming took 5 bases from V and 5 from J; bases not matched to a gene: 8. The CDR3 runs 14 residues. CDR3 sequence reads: CASSQQGGLDEQYF. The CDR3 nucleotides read TGTGCCAGCAGTCAACAGGGGGGATTAGACGAGCAGTACTTC.

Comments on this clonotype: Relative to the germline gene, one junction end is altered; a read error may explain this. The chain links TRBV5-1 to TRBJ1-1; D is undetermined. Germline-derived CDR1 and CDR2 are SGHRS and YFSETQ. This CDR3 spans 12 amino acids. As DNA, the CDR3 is TGCGCCAGCAGCCCCCCGGGAGACGAAGCTCTCTTT. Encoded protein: CASSPPGDEALF.

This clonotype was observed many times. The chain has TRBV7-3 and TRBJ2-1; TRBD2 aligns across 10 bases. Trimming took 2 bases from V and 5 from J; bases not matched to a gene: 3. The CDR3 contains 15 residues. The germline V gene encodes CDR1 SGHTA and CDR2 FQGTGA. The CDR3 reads CASSLAGTSDNEQFF. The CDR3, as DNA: TGTGCCAGCAGCTTAGCAGGGACTAGCGACAATGAGCAGTTCTTC.

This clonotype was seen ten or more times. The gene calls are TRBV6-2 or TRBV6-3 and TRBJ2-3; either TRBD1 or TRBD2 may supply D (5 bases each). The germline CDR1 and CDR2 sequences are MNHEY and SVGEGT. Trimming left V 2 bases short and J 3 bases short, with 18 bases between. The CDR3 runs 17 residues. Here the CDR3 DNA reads TGTGCCAGCAGTTACCTCTCGTCCCGGGGCCGAACAGATACGCAGTATTTT. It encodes CASSYLSSRGRTDTQYF.

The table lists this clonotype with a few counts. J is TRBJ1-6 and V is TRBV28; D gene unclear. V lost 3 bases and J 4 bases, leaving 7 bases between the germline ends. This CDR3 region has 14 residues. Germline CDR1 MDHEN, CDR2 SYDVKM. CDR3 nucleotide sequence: TGTGCCAGCAGTTTGAAGGGTTATAATTCACCCCTCCACTTT. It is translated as CASSLKGYNSPLHF.

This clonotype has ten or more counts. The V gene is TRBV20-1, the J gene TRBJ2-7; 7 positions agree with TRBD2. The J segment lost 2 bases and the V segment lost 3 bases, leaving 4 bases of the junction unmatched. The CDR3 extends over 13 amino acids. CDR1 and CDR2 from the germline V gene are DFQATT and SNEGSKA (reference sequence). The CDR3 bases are TGCAGTGCTAGGGGAGGGAGCGCCTACGAGCAGTACTTC. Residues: CSARGGSAYEQYF.

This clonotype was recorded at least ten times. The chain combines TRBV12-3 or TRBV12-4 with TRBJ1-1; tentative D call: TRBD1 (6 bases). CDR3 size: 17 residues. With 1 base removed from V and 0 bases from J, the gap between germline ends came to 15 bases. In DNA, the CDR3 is TGTGCCAGCAGTTTAGACAGGGCCCTGGGAATGAACACTGAAGCTTTCTTT. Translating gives CASSLDRALGMNTEAFF.

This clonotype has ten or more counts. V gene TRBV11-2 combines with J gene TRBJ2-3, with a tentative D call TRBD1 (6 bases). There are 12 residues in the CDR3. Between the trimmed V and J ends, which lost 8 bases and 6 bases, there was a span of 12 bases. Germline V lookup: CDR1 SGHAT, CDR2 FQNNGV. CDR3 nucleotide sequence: TGTGCCAGCGGGGGCCGGGTGGATACGCAGTATTTT. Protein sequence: CASGGRVDTQYF.

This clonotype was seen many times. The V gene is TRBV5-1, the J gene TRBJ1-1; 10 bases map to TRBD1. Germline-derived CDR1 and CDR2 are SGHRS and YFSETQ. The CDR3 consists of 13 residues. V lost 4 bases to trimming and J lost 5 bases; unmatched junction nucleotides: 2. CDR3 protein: CASSADRGTEAFF. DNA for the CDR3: TGCGCCAGCAGCGCGGACAGGGGGACTGAAGCTTTCTTT.

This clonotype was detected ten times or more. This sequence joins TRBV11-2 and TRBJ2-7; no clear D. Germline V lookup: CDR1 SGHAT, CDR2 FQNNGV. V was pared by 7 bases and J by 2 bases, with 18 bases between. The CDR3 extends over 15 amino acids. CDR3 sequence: CASNVDPARTYEQYF. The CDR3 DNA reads TGTGCCAGCAACGTGGACCCCGCCAGAACCTACGAGCAGTACTTC.

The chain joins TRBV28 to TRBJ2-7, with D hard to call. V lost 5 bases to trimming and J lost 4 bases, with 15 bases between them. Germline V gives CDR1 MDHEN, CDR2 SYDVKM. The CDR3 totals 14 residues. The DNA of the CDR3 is TGTGCCAGCAGTCCTCGGCCAGGTGGGTACGAGCAGTACTTC. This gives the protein CASSPRPGGYEQYF.

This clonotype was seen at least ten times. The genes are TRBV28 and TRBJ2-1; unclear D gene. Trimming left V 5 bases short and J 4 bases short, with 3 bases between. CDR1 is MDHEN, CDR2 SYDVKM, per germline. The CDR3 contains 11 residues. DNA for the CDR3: TGTGCCAGCAGTCTATACAATGAGCAGTTCTTC. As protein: CASSLYNEQFF. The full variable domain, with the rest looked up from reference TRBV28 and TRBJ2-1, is DVKVTQSSRYLVKRTGEKVFLECVQDMDHENMFWYRQDPGLGLRLIYFSYDVKMKEKGDIPEGYSVSREKKERFSLILESASTNQTSMYLCASSLYNEQFFGPGTRLTVL.

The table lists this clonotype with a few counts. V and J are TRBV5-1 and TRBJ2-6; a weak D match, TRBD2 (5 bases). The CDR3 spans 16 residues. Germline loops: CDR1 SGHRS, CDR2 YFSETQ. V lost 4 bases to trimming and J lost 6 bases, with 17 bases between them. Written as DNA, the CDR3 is TGCGCCAGCAGCAGCGACGCGGGTCTGGCGGCCAACGTCCTGACTTTC. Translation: CASSSDAGLAANVLTF.

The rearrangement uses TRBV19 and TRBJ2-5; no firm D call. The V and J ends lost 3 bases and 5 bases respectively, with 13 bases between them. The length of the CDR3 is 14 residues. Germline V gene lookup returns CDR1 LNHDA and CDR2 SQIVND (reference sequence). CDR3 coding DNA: TGTGCCAGTAGTATGCAGAAGAAGAGTGAGACCCAGTACTTC. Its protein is CASSMQKKSETQYF.

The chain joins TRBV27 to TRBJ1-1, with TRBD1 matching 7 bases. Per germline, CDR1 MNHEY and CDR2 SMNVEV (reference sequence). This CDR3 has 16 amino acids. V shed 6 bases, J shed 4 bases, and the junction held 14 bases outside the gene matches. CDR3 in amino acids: CASSRRGGGFGTEAFF. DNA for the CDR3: TGTGCCAGCAGCCGCAGGGGGGGGGGCTTCGGCACTGAAGCTTTCTTT.

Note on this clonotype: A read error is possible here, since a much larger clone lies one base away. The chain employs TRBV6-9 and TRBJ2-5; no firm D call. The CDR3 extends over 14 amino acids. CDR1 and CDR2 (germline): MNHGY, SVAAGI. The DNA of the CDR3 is TGTGCCAGCAGTTACTATACAGCTCAAGAGGCCCAGTACTTC. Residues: CASSYYTAQEAQYF.

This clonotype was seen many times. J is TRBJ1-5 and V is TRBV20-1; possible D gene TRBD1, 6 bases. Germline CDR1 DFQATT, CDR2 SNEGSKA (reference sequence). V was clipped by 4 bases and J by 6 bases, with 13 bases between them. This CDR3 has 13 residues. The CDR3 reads CSAITGLGQPQHF. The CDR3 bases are TGCAGTGCTATAACAGGGCTTGGTCAGCCCCAGCATTTT.

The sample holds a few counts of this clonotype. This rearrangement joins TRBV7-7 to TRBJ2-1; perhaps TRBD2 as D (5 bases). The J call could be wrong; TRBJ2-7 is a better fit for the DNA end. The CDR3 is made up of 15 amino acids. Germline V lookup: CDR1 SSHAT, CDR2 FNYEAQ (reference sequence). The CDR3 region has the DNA TGTGCCAGCAGCCCTCAGCGGTCCTCCTACAATGAGCAGTACTTC. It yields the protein CASSPQRSSYNEQYF.

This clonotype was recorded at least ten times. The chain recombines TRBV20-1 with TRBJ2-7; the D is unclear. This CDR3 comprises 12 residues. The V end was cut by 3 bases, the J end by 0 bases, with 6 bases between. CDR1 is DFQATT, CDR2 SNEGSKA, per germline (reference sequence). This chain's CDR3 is CSARIDSYEQYF. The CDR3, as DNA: TGCAGTGCTAGGATAGACTCCTACGAGCAGTACTTC.

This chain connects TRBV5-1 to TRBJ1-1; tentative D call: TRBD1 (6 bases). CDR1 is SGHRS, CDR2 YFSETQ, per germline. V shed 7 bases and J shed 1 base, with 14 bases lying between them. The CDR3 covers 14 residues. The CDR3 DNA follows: TGCGCCAGCGCCCCGGGACAAGCGAACACTGAAGCTTTCTTT. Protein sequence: CASAPGQANTEAFF.